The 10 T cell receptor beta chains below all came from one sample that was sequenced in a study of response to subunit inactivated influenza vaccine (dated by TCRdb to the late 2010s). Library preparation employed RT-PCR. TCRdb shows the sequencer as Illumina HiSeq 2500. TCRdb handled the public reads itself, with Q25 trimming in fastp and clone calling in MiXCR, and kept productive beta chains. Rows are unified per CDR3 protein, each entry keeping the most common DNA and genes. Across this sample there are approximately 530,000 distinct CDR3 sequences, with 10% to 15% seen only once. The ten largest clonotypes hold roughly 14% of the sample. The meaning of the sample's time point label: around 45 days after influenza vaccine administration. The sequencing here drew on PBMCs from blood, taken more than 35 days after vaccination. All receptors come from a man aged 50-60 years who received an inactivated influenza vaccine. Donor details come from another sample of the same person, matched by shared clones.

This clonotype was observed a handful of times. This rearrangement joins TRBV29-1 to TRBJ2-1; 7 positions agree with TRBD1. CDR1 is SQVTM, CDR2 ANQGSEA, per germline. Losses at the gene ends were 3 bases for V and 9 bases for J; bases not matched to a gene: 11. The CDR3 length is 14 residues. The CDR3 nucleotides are TGCAGCGTTGACGGGGTACAGGGGTATGTTGAGCAGTTCTTC. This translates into CSVDGVQGYVEQFF.

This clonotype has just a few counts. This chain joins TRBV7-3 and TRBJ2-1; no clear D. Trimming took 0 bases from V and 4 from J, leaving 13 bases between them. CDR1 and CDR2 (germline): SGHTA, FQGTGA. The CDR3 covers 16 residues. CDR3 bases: TGTGCCAGCAGCTTAACGCCAGCTAGTAATTACAATGAGCAGTTCTTC. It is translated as CASSLTPASNYNEQFF.

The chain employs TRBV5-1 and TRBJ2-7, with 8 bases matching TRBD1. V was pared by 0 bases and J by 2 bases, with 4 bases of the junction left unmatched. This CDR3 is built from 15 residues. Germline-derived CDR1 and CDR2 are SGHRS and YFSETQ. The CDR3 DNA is TGCGCCAGCAGCTTGGGACAGGGGTTCCCCTACGAGCAGTACTTC. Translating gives CASSLGQGFPYEQYF.

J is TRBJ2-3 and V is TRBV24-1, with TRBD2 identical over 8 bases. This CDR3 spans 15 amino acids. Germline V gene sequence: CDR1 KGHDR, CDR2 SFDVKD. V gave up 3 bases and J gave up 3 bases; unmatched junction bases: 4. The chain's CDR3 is CATSDAGGLTDTQYF. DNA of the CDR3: TGTGCCACCAGTGATGCGGGGGGATTGACAGATACGCAGTATTTT.

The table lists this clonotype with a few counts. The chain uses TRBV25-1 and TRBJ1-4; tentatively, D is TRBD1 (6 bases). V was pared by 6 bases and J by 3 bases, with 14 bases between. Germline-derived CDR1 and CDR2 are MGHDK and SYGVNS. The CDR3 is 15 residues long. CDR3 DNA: TGTGCCAGCAGCCCCCCAGGGGAGGCTAATGAAAAACTGTTTTTT. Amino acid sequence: CASSPPGEANEKLFF.

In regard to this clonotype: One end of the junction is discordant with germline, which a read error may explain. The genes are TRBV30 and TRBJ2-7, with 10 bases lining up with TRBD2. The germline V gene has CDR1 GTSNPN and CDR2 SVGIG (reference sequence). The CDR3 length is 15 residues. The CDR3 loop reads CACSVLSGRVGEQYF. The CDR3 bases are TGTGCCTGTAGTGTACTGAGCGGGAGGGTCGGCGAGCAGTACTTC.

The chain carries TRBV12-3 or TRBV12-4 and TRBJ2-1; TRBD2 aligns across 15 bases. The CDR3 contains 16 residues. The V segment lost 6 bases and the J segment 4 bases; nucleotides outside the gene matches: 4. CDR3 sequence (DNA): TGTGCCAGCAGGTGGGGACTAGCGGGGGGATACAATGAGCAGTTCTTC. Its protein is CASRWGLAGGYNEQFF.

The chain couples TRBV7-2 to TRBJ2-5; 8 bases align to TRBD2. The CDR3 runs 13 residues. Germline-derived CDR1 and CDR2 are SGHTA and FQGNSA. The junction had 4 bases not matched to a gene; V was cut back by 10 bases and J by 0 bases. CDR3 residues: CATGGLNQETQYF. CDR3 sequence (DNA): TGTGCCACGGGAGGGCTAAACCAAGAGACCCAGTACTTC.

CDR3 bases: TGTGCCAGCAGTTTAGGCGGACAGAGGAACACTGAAGCTTTCTTT. Residues: CASSLGGQRNTEAFF. The chain combines TRBV12-3 or TRBV12-4 with TRBJ1-1; perhaps TRBD1 as D (6 bases). The CDR3 sequence is 15 residues long. V was trimmed by 1 base and J by 1 base, leaving 10 bases between them.

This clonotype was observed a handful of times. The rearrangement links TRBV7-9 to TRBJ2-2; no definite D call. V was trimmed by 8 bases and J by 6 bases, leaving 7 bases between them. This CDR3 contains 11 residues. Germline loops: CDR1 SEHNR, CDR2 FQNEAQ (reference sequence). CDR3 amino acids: CASRIAGELFF. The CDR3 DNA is TGTGCCAGCCGAATTGCCGGGGAGCTGTTTTTT. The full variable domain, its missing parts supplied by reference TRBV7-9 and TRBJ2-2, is DTGVSQNPRHKITKRGQNVTFRCDPISEHNRLYWYRQTLGQGPEFLTYFQNEAQLEKSRLLSDRFSAERPKGSFSTLEIQRTEQGDSAMYLCASRIAGELFFGEGSRLTVL.